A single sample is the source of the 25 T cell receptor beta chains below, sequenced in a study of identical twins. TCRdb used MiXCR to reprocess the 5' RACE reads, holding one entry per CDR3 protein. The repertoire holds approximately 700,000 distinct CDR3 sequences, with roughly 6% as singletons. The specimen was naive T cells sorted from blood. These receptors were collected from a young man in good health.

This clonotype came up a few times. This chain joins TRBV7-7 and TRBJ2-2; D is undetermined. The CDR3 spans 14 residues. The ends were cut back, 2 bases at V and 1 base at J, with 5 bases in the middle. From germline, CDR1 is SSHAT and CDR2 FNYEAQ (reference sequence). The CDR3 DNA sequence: TGTGCCAGCAGCTTATTACAGAACACCGGGGAGCTGTTTTTT. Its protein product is CASSLLQNTGELFF.

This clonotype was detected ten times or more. Here the CDR3 reads CSALLLAKNIQYF. For the CDR3, the DNA is TGCAGTGCTCTCCTCCTAGCCAAAAACATTCAGTACTTC. V and J are TRBV20-1 and TRBJ2-4; D remains ambiguous. The CDR3 consists of 13 residues. Germline assignment: CDR1 DFQATT and CDR2 SNEGSKA (reference sequence). The ends were cut back, 5 bases at V and 0 bases at J, with 8 bases in the middle.

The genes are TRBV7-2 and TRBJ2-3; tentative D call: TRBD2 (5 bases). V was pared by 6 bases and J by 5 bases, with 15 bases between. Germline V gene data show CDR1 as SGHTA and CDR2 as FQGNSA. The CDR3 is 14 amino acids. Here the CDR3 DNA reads TGTGCCAGCAGTTCTAGCCACCCGGTAGATACGCAGTATTTT. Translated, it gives CASSSSHPVDTQYF.

The CDR3 DNA reads as TGTGCCAGCAGTCGGGGACTCCCCTCGTCCTACAATGAGCAGTTCTTC. It codes for CASSRGLPSSYNEQFF. The rearrangement joins TRBV12-3 or TRBV12-4 to TRBJ2-1; tentatively, D is TRBD2 (6 bases). V lost 5 bases and J lost 1, with 15 bases in between. There are 16 residues in the CDR3.

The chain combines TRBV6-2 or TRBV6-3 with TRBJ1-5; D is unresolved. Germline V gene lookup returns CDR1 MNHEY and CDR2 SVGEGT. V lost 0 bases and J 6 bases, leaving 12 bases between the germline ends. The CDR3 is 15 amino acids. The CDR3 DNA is TGTGCCAGCAGTTACTCGATATCGGGTACTCAGCCCCAGCATTTT. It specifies CASSYSISGTQPQHF.

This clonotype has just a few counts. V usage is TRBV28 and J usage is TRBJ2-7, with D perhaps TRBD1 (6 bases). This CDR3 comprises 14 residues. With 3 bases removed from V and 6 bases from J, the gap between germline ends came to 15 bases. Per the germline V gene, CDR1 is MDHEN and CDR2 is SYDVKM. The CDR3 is CASSFPSRGSEQYF. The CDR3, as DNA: TGTGCCAGCAGTTTTCCCTCTAGGGGGTCCGAGCAGTACTTC.

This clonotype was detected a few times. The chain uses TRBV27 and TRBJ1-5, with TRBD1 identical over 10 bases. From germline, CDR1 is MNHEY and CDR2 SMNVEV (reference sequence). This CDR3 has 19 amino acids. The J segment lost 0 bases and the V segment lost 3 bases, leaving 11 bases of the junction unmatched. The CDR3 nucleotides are TGTGCCAGCAGTTTCTGGCCCCCGGGACAGGGGAGTAGCAATCAGCCCCAGCATTTT. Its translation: CASSFWPPGQGSSNQPQHF.

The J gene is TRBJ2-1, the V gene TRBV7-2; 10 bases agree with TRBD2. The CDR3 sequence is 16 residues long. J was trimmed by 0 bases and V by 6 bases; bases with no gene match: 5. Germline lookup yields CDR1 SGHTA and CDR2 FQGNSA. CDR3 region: CASRKRGGNSYNEQFF. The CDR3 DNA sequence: TGTGCCAGCAGGAAGCGGGGGGGAAACTCCTACAATGAGCAGTTCTTC.

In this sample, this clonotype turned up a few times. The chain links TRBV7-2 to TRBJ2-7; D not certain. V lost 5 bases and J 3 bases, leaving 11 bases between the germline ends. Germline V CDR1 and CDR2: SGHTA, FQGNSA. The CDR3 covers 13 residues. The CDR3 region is CASSLESHYEQYF. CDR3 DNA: TGTGCCAGCAGCCTGGAGTCCCACTACGAGCAGTACTTC.

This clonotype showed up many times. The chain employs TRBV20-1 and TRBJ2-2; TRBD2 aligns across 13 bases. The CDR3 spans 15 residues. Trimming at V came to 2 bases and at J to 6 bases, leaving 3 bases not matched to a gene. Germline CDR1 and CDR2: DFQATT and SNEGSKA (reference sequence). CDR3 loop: CSARPGTSGAGELFF. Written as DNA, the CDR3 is TGCAGTGCTAGACCCGGGACTAGCGGGGCCGGGGAGCTGTTTTTT.

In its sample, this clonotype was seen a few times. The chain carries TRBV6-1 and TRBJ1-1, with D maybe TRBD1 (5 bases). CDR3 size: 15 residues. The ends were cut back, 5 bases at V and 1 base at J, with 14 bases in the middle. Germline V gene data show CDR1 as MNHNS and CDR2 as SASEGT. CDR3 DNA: TGTGCCAGCAGTCCTCCGGGACGGCGGAACACTGAAGCTTTCTTT. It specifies CASSPPGRRNTEAFF.

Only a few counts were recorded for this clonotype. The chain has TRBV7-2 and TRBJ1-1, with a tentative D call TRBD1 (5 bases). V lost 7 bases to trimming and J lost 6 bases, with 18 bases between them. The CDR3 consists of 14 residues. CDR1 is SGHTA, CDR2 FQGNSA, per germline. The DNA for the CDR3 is TGTGCCAGCACCTCAGGGCAGGGTTGGCCTGAAGCTTTCTTT. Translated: CASTSGQGWPEAFF.

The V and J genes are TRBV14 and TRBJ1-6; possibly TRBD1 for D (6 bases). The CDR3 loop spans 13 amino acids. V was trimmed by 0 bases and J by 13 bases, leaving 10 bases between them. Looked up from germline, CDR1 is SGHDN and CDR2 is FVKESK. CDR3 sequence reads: CASSQEGGRPLHF. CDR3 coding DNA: TGTGCCAGCAGCCAAGAGGGGGGGCGGCCCCTCCACTTT.

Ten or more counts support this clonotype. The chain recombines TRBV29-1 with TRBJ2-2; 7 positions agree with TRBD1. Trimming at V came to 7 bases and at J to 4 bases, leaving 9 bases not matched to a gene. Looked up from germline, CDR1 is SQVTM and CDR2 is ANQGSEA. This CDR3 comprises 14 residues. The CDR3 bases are TGCAGCGCCGCGTGGACAGGCGGCACCGGGGAGCTGTTTTTT. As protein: CSAAWTGGTGELFF.

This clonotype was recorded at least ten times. CDR3 amino acids: CAYDEASGSLGNEQFF. The CDR3 region has the DNA TGTGCCTACGATGAGGCTAGCGGGAGTCTCGGGAATGAGCAGTTCTTC. The gene calls are TRBV30 and TRBJ2-1, with 10 bases lining up with TRBD2. This CDR3 comprises 16 residues. After removal of 7 bases from V and 7 bases from J, the junction contained 16 bases not matched to a gene. Germline V CDR1 and CDR2: GTSNPN, SVGIG (reference sequence).

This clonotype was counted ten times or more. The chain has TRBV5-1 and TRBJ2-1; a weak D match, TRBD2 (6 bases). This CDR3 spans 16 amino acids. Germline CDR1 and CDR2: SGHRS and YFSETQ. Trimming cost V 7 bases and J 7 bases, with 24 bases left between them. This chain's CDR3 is CASRRGPGSFRNEQFF. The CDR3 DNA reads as TGCGCCAGCCGCCGGGGCCCCGGGAGTTTTAGGAATGAGCAGTTCTTC.

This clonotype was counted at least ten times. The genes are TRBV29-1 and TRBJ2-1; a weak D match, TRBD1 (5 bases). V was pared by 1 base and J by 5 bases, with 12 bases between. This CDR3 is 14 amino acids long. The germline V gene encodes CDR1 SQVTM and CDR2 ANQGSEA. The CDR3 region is CSVEVGEGDNEQFF. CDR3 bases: TGCAGCGTTGAAGTGGGTGAAGGGGACAATGAGCAGTTCTTC.

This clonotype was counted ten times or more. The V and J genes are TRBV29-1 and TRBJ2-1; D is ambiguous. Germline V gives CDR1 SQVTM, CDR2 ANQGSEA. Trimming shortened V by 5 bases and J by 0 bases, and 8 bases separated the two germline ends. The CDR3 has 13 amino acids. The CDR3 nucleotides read TGCAGCGTTATAGATATCTCCTACAATGAGCAGTTCTTC. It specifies CSVIDISYNEQFF.

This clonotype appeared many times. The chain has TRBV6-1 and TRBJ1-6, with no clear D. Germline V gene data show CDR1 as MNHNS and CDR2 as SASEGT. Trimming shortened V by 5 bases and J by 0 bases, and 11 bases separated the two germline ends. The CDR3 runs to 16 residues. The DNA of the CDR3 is TGTGCCAGCAGTCAAGACATAAGCTCCTATAATTCACCCCTCCACTTT. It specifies CASSQDISSYNSPLHF.

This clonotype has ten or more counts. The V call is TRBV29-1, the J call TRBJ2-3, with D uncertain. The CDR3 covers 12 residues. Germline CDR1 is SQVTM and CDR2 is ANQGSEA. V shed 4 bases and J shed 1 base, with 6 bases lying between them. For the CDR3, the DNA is TGCAGCGTTGGAATGGGCACAGATACGCAGTATTTT. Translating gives CSVGMGTDTQYF.

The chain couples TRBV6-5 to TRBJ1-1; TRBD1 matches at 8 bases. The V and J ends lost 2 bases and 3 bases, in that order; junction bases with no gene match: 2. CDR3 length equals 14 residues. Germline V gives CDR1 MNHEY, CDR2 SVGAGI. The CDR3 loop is CASSYQGADTEAFF. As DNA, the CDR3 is TGTGCCAGCAGTTACCAGGGGGCGGACACTGAAGCTTTCTTT.

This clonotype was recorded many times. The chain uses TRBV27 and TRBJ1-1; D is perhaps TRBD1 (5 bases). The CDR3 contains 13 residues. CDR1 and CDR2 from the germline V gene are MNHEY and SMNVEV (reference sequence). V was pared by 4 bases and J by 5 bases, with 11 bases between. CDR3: CASSWGVQTEAFF. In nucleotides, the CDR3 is TGTGCCAGCAGTTGGGGGGTGCAAACTGAAGCTTTCTTT.

CDR3 protein: CAWSVERGGYTF. The CDR3 coding sequence is TGTGCCTGGAGTGTAGAAAGAGGAGGCTACACCTTC. The chain couples TRBV30 to TRBJ1-2; D is unclear. V gave up 0 bases and J gave up 8 bases, with 10 bases separating them. CDR1 GTSNPN and CDR2 SVGIG come from the germline V gene (reference sequence). CDR3 size: 12 residues. The full variable domain, in which reference TRBV30 and TRBJ1-2 provide the parts outside the CDR3, is SQTIHQWPATLVQPVGSPLSLECTVEGTSNPNLYWYRQAAGRGLQLLFYSVGIGQISSEVPQNLSASRPQDRQFILSSKKLLLSDSGFYLCAWSVERGGYTFGSGTRLTVV.

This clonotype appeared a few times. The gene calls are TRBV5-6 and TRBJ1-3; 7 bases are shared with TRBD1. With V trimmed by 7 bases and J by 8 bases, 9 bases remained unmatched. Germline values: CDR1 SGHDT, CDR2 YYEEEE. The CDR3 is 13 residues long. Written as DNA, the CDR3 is TGTGCCAGCCGGGACAGAAACAGAGACACCATATATTTT. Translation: CASRDRNRDTIYF.

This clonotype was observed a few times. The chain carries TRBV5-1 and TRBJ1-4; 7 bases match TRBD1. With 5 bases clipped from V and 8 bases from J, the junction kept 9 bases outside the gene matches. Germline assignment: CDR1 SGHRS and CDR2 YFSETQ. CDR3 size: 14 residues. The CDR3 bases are TGCGCCAGCAGTCCGACCACAGGGGAGGAAAAACTGTTTTTT. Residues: CASSPTTGEEKLFF.